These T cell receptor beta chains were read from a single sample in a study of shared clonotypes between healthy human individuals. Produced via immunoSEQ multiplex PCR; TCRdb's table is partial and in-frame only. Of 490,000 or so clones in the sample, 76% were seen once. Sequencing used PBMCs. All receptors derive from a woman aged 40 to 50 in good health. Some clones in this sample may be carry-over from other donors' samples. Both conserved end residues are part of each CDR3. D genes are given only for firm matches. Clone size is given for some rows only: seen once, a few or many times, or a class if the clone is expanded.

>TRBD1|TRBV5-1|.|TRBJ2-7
CASSELTGEAYEQYF
TGCGCCAGCAGCGAACTGACAGGGGAAGCCTACGAGCAGTACTTC
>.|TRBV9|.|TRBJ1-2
CASSEQPGDGYGYTF
TGTGCCAGCAGCGAACAACCCGGCGACGGCTATGGCTACACCTTC
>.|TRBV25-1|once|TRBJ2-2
CASNARNTGELFF
TGTGCCAGCAACGCCAGAAACACCGGGGAGCTGTTTTTT
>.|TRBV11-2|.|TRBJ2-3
CASSLLGGADTQYF
TGTGCCAGCAGCTTATTGGGGGGCGCAGATACGCAGTATTTT
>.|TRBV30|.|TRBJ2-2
CAWSVKGAGELFF
TGTGCCTGGAGTGTAAAGGGTGCCGGGGAGCTGTTTTTT
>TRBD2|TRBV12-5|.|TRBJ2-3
CASGDGTSGRSDTQYF
TGTGCTAGTGGTGATGGGACTAGCGGGAGATCAGATACGCAGTATTTT
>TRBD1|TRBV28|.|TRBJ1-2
CASRVTGPTNYGYTF
TGTGCCAGCAGGGTGACAGGGCCGACTAACTATGGCTACACCTTC
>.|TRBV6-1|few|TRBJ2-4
CASSEDRNIQYF
TGTGCCAGCAGTGAGGACAGAAACATTCAGTACTTC
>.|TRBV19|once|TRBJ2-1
CASSIRNEQFF
TGTGCCAGTAGTATTCGGAATGAGCAGTTCTTC
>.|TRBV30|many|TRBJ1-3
CAWSEGQLSGNTIYF
TGTGCCTGGAGTGAAGGACAGCTCTCTGGAAACACCATATATTTT
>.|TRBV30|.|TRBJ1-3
CAWNPWPSSGNTIYF
TGTGCCTGGAACCCTTGGCCTAGCTCTGGAAACACCATATATTTT